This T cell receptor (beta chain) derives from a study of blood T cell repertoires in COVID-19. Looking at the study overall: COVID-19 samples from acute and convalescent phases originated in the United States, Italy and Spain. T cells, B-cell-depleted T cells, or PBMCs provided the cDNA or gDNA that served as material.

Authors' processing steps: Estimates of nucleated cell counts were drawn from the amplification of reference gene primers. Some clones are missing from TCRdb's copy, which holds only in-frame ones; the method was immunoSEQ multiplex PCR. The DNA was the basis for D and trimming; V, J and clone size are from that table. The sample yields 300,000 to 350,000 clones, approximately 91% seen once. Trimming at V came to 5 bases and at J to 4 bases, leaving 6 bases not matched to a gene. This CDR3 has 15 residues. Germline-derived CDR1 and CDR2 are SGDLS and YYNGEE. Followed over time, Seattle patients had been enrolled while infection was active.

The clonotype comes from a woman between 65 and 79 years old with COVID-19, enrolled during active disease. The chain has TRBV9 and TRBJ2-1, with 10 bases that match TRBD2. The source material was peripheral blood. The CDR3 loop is CASSEAGGRYNEQFF. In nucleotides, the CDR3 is TGTGCCAGCAGTGAAGCGGGGGGGCGGTACAATGAGCAGTTCTTC.